This T cell receptor beta chain derives from a study of blood T cell repertoires in COVID-19. The authors' processing: Reference gene primer amplification yielded estimated nucleated cell counts. The method was immunoSEQ multiplex PCR; TCRdb's version includes in-frame clones alone and lacks a portion of them. V, J and clone size were drawn from that table, and D and trimming were deduced from the DNA. The profile shows roughly 80,000 clones, roughly 82% of them singletons. V lost 6 bases to trimming and J lost 0 bases, with 12 bases between them. CDR3 length: 14 residues. Germline CDR1 reads SGHVS; CDR2 reads FNYEAQ. This clone occurred a few times.

Sequencing input: peripheral blood. This TCR was sampled from a human donor in a cohort sampled during active COVID-19. The chain uses TRBV7-6 and TRBJ2-7; weak D call: TRBD2 (6 bases). CDR3 sequence reads: CASSITDYSYEQYF. In DNA form, the CDR3 reads TGTGCCAGCAGTATAACGGACTACTCCTACGAGCAGTACTTC.